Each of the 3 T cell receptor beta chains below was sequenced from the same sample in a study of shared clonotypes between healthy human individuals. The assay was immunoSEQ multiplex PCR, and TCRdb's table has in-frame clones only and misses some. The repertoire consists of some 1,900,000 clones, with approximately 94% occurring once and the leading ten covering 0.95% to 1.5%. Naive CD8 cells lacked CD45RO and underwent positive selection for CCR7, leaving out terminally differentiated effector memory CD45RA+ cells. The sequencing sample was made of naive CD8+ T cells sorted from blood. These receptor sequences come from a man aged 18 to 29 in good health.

CDR3 loop: CASSGGTGELFF. CDR3 in DNA: TGTGCCAGCAGCGGGGGTACCGGGGAGCTGTTTTTT. The rearrangement uses TRBV6-1 and TRBJ2-2; weak D call: TRBD2 (6 bases). Germline-derived CDR1 and CDR2 are MNHNS and SASEGT. The CDR3 spans 12 residues. The germline V and J ends were trimmed by 6 bases and 5 bases, with 7 bases remaining between them.

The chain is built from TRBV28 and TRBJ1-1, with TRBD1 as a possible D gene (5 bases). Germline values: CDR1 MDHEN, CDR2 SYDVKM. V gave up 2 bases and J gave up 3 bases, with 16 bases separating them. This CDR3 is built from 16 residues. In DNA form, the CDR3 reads TGTGCCAGCAGTTTACGGGGGACTAACGGGGACACTGAAGCTTTCTTT. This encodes CASSLRGTNGDTEAFF.

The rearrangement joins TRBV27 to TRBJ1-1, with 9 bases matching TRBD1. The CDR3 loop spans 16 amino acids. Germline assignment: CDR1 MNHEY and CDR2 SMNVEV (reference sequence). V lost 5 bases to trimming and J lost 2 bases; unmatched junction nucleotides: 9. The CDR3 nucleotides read TGTGCCAGCAGTCCCGGGACAGGGAAAGGAAACACTGAAGCTTTCTTT. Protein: CASSPGTGKGNTEAFF.